The clone carrying this TCR beta chain was counted only a few times. Antigen unknown. A read error may account for a junction end that differs from germline. Each cDNA held unique molecular identifiers, and template switching gave it a universal primer site. TCRdb reanalysed the 5' RACE reads using MiXCR and keeps one entry per CDR3 protein. The sample lists 400,000 to 500,000 distinct CDR3 sequences, 14% occurring once. These data come from a study of identical twins. Whole-study findings and limits: Models underestimated TCR alpha sharing (out-of-frame) in monozygotic twins. Fewer insertions were carried by abundant cord blood beta clonotypes, but none was seen in memory repertoires. Within twin pairs, the out-of-frame alpha sequences they shared showed excess low generation probability.

The length of the CDR3 is 13 residues. Germline-derived CDR1 and CDR2 are SGHKS and YYEKEE (reference sequence). These same data were also listed under a study on yellow fever vaccine responses in identical twins.

The sequence derives from a woman between 18 and 29 years old in good health. The chain couples TRBV5-5 to TRBJ2-1; D is uncertain. Specimen: CD4+ T cells sorted from blood. The CDR3 DNA sequence: TGTGCCAGCAGCTTGACAGCCTACAGTGAGCAGTTCTTC. This sequence encodes CASSLTAYSEQFF.